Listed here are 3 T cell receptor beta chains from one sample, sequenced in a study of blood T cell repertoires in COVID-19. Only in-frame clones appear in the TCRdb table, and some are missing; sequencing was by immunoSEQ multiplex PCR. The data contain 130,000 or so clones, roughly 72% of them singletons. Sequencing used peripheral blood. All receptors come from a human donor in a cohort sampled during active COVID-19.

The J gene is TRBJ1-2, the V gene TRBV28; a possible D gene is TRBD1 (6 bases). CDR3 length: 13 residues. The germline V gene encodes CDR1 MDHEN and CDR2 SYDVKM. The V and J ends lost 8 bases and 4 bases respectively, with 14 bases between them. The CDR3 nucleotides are TGTGCCAGCTCACAGGGCCTGGGCTATGGCTACACCTTC. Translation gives CASSQGLGYGYTF.

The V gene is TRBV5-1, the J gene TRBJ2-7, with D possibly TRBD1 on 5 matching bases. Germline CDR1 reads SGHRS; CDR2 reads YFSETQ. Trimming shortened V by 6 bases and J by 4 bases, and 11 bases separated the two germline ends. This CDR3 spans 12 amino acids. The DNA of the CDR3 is TGCGCCAGCAAGGGTCAGGGTTACGAGCAGTACTTC. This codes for CASKGQGYEQYF.

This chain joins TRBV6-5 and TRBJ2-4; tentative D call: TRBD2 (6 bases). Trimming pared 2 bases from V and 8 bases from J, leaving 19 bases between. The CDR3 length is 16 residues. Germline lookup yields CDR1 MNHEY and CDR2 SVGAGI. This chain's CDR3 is CASSYALGEEDHIQYF. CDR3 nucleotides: TGTGCCAGCAGTTACGCCCTTGGGGAGGAGGATCACATTCAGTACTTC.